Sequencing of this T cell receptor (beta chain) was carried out in a study of technical replicates of blood from four donors (dated by TCRdb to 2017 to 2019). There are 14 amino acids in the CDR3, from cysteine to phenylalanine inclusive. The CDR3 DNA has 42 bases and is translated from base 1. Here V drops 3 bases and J drops 2 bases, and the junction holds 4 bases not matched to any gene. As encoded in the germline V gene, CDR1 is ENHRY while CDR2 is SYGVKD. Details on this clone: This receptor's antigen is unknown. The input lacks base qualities; no much larger clone sits a single base away.

The library was produced with the immunoSEQ multiplex PCR assay. The immuneACCESS repertoire file appears here via TCRdb, limited to in-frame rearrangements. These files lack a portion of the clones; in checked studies, under half of the deficit traces to unresolved V genes, and the cause of the others is not known. The sample records over 70,000 clones, about 94% of which are singletons. 0.39% of the sample is held by the ten biggest clonotypes. The chain couples TRBV10-3 to TRBJ2-7; 7 nucleotides in the junction match TRBD2. This clonotype was obtained from a human donor in good health. Source material: T cells isolated from PBMCs. The nucleotide sequence reads as follows: TGTGCCATCAGTGAAAGTGGGAGGGCCTACGAGCAGTACTTC. Translation gives CAISESGRAYEQYF.